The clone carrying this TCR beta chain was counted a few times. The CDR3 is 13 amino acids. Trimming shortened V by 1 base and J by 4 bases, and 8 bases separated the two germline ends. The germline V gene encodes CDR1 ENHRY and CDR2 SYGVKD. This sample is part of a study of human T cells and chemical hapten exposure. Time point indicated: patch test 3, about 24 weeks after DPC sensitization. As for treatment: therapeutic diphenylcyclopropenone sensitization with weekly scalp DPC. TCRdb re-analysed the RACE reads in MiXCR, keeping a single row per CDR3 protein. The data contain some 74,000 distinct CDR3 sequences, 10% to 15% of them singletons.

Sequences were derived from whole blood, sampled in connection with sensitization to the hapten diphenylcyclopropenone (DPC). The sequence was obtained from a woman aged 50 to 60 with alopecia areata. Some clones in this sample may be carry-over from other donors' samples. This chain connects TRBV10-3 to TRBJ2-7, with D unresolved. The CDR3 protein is CAISEWAIYEQYF. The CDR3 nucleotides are TGTGCCATCAGTGAGTGGGCGATATACGAGCAGTACTTC.